Listed here is a single T cell receptor beta chain. The antigen is undetermined. These data come from a study of T cell responses to AZD1222 COVID-19 vaccine. Sequencing used immunoSEQ multiplex PCR; TCRdb keeps in-frame clones, though not all of them. The table includes over 100,000 clones, approximately 86% detected once. Study outcomes and limitations: Spike-spanning, vaccine-associated CD4 TCRs were dominant at 160-218 and 743-854. Breadth and depth of Spike-specific TCRs rose after two AZD1222 doses.

V was trimmed by 6 bases and J by 5 bases, leaving 14 bases between them. This CDR3 spans 13 amino acids. Per germline, CDR1 LNHDA and CDR2 SQIVND (reference sequence). V gene TRBV19 combines with J gene TRBJ2-7; D possibly corresponds to TRBD2 (5 bases). Sequences were derived from peripheral blood, sampled on day 0 of MenACWY control vaccination. This TCR was recovered from an adult in good health. For the CDR3, the DNA is TGTGCCAGTAGCAACCGCCCCGGGGACGAGCAGTACTTC. Protein sequence: CASSNRPGDEQYF.